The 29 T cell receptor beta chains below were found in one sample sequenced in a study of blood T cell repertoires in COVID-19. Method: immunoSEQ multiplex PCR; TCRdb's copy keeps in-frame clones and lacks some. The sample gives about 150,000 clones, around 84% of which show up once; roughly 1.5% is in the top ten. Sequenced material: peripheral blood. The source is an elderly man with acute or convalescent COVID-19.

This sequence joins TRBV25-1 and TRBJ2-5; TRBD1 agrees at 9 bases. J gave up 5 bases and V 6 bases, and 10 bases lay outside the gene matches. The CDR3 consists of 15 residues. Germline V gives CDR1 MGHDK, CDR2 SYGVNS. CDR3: CASRPPGQGWETQYF. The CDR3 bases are TGTGCCAGCAGACCGCCGGGACAGGGATGGGAGACCCAGTACTTC.

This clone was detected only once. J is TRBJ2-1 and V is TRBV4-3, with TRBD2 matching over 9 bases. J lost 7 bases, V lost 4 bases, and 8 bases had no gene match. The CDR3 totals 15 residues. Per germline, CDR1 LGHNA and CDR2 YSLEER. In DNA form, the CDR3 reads TGCGCCAGCAGCCCTATAGCGGGGGAGGGTAATGAGCAGTTCTTC. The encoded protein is CASSPIAGEGNEQFF.

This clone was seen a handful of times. The CDR3 coding sequence is TGTGCCACCAGTCTACAGGGAGGAAACACCATATATTTT. Translation: CATSLQGGNTIYF. The rearrangement links TRBV15 to TRBJ1-3, with TRBD1 as a possible D gene (6 bases). The length of the CDR3 is 13 residues. Germline-derived CDR1 and CDR2 are LNHNV and YYDKDF (reference sequence). Trimming left V 6 bases short and J 4 bases short, with 10 bases between.

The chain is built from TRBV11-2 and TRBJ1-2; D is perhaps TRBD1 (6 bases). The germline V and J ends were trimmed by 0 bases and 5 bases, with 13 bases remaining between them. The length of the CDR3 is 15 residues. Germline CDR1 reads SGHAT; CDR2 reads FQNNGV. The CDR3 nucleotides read TGTGCCAGCAGCTTAGATCCGGCAGGGGCATATGGCTACACCTTC. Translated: CASSLDPAGAYGYTF.

CDR3 nucleotides: TGTGCCAGTAGTAACCCCTCCGGGACAGGGCAAATCGGGGAGCTGTTTTTT. Translated: CASSNPSGTGQIGELFF. The chain combines TRBV19 with TRBJ2-2; 9 bases align to TRBD1. The V segment lost 4 bases and the J segment 7 bases; nucleotides outside the gene matches: 13. This CDR3 contains 17 residues. Germline V gene sequence: CDR1 LNHDA, CDR2 SQIVND (reference sequence).

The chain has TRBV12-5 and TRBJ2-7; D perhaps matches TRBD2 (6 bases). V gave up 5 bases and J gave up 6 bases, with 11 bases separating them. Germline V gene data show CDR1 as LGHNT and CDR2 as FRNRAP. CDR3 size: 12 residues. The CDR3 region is CASGKNSGEQYF. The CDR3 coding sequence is TGTGCTAGTGGTAAGAATAGCGGCGAGCAGTACTTC.

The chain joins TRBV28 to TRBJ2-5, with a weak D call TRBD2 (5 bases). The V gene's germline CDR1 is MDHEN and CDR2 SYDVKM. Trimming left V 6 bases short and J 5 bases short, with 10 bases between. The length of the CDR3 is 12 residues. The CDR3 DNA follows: TGTGCCAGCAGCTCGGACTGGGAGACCCAGTACTTC. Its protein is CASSSDWETQYF.

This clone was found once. Written as DNA, the CDR3 is TGTGCCAGCAGCTTATTAACATGGCGGGGCGGGAATGAAAAACTGTTTTTT. It translates to CASSLLTWRGGNEKLFF. V and J are TRBV11-2 and TRBJ1-4, with D tentatively TRBD1 (5 bases). The length of the CDR3 is 17 residues. Trimming shortened V by 2 bases and J by 5 bases, and 18 bases separated the two germline ends. Germline loops: CDR1 SGHAT, CDR2 FQNNGV.

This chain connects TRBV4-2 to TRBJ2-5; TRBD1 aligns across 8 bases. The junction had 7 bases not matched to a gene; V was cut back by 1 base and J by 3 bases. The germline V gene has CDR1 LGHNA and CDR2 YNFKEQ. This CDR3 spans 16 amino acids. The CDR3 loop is CASSQGGRGREETQYF. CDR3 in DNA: TGTGCCAGCAGCCAAGGGGGCAGGGGGCGAGAAGAGACCCAGTACTTC.

CDR3 coding DNA: TGTGCCAGCAGTCCCGGGGAGACCTATGGCTACACCTTC. It encodes CASSPGETYGYTF. J is TRBJ1-2 and V is TRBV12-3 or TRBV12-4; D is uncertain. The V end lost 5 bases, the J end lost 4 bases, and 11 bases lay between the germline ends. CDR3 length: 13 residues.

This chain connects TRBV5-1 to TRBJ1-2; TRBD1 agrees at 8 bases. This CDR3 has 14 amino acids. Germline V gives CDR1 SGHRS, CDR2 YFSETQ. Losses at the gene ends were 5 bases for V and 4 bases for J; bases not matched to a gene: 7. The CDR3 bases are TGCGCCAGCAGTTCCGACAGGGGCTCCTATGGCTACACCTTC. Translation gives CASSSDRGSYGYTF.

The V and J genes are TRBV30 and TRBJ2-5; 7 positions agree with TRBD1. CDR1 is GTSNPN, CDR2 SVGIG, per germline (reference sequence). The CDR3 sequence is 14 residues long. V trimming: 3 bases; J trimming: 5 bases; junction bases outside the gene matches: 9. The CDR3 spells CAWRGDSRSETQYF. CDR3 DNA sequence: TGTGCCTGGAGGGGGGACAGCCGCTCGGAGACCCAGTACTTC.

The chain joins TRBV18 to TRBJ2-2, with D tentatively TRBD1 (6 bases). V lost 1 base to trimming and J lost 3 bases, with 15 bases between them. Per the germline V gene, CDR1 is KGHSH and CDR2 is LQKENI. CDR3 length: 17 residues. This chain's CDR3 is CASSPRVQGPDTGELFF. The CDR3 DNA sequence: TGTGCCAGCTCACCACGTGTGCAGGGGCCGGACACCGGGGAGCTGTTTTTT.

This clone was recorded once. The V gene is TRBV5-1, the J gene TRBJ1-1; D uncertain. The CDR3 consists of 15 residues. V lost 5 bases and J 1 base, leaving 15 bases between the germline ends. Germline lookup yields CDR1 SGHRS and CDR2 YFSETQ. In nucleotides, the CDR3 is TGCGCCAGCAGGGGTATGAGGGCGTCGAACACTGAAGCTTTCTTT. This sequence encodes CASRGMRASNTEAFF. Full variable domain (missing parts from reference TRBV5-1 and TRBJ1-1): KAGVTQTPRYLIKTRGQQVTLSCSPISGHRSVSWYQQTPGQGLQFLFEYFSETQRNKGNFPGRFSGRQFSNSRSEMNVSTLELGDSALYLCASRGMRASNTEAFFGQGTRLTVV.

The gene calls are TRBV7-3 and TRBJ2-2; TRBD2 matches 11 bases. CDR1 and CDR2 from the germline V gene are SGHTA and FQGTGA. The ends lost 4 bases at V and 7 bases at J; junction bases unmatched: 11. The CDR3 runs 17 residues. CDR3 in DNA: TGTGCCAGCAGCTCCGGACTAGCGGGCGTACGAAACGGGGAGCTGTTTTTT. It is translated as CASSSGLAGVRNGELFF.

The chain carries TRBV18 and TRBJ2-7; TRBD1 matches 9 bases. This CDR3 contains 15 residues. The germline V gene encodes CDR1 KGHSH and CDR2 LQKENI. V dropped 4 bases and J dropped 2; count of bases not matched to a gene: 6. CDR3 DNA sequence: TGTGCCAGCTCACAGGGGACAGGGCAAACCTACGAGCAGTACTTC. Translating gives CASSQGTGQTYEQYF. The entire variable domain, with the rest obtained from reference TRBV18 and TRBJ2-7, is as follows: NAGVMQNPRHLVRRRGQEARLRCSPMKGHSHVYWYRQLPEEGLKFMVYLQKENIIDESGMPKERFSAEFPKEGPSILRIQQVVRGDSAAYFCASSQGTGQTYEQYFGPGTRLTVT.

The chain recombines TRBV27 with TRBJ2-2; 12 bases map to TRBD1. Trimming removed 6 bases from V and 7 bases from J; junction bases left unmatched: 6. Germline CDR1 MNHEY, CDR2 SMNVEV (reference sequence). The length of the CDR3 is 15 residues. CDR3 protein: CASRPGQGANGELFF. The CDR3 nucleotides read TGTGCCAGCAGGCCGGGACAGGGGGCGAACGGGGAGCTGTTTTTT.

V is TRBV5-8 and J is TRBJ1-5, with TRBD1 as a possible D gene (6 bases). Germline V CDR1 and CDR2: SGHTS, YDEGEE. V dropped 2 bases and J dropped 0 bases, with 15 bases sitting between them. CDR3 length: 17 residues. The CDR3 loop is CASSFRSTGYSNQPQHF. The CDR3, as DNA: TGTGCCAGCAGCTTCAGATCGACAGGCTATAGCAATCAGCCCCAGCATTTT.

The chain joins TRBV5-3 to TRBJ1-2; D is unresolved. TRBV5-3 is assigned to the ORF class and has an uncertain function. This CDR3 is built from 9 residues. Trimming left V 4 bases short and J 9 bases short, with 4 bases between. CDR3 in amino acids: CARSPSYTF. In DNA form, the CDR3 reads TGTGCCAGAAGCCCCAGCTACACCTTC.

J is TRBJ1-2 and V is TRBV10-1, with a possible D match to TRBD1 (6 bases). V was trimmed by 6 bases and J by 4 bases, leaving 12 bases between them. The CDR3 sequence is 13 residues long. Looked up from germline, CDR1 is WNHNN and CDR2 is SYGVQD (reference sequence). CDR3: CASSEQGPYGYTF. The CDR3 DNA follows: TGCGCCAGCAGCGAACAGGGACCCTATGGCTACACCTTC.

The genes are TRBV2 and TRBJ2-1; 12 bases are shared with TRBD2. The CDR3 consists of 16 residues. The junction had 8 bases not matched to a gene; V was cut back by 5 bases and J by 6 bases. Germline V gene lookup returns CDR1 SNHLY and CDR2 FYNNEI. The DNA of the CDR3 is TGTGCCAGCAGTCCCTCTAGCGGGGGGGCGGGCAATGAGCAGTTCTTC. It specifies CASSPSSGGAGNEQFF.

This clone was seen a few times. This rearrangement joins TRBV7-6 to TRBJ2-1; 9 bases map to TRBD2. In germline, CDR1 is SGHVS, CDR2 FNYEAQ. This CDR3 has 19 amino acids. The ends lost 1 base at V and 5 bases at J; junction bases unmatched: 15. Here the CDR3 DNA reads TGTGCCAGCAGCTTAGTTGGCGGGGGGGCGACCCTTAGGGACAATGAGCAGTTCTTC. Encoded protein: CASSLVGGGATLRDNEQFF.

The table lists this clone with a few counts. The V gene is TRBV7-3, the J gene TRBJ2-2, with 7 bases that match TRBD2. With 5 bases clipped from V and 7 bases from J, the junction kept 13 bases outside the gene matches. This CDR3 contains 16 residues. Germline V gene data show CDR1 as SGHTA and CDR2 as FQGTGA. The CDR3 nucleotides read TGTGCCAGCAGCCCTCACGCCGGGACTAATGGCGGGGAGCTGTTTTTT. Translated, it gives CASSPHAGTNGGELFF. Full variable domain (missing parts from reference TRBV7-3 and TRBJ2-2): GAGVSQTPSNKVTEKGKYVELRCDPISGHTALYWYRQSLGQGPEFLIYFQGTGAADDSGLPNDRFFAVRPEGSVSTLKIQRTERGDSAVYLCASSPHAGTNGGELFFGEGSRLTVL.

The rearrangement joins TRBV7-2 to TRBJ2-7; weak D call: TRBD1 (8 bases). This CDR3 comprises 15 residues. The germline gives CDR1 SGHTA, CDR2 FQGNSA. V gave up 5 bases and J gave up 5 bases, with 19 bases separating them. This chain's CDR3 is CASSPGQGGSHEQYF. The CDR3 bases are TGTGCCAGCAGCCCCGGACAGGGAGGGTCACACGAGCAGTACTTC.

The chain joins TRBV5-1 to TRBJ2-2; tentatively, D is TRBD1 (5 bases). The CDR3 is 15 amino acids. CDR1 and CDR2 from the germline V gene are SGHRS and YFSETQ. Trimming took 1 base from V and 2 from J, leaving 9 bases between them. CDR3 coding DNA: TGCGCCAGCAGCTTGATAGGGGATAACACCGGGGAGCTGTTTTTT. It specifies CASSLIGDNTGELFF.

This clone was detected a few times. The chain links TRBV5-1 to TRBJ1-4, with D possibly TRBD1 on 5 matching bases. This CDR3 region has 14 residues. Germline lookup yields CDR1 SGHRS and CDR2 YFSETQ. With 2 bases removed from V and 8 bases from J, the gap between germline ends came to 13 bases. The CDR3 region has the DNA TGCGCCAGCAGCTTAGTAGGGGATCGGGAAAAACTGTTTTTT. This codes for CASSLVGDREKLFF.

CDR3 sequence: CASSLSGYNEQFF. DNA of the CDR3: TGTGCCAGCAGCTTAAGCGGATACAATGAGCAGTTCTTC. The chain has TRBV7-2 and TRBJ2-1, with D possibly matching TRBD2 (5 bases). Trimming stripped 2 bases from V and 4 bases from J, with 6 bases between. Germline loops: CDR1 SGHTA, CDR2 FQGNSA. The CDR3 is made up of 13 amino acids.

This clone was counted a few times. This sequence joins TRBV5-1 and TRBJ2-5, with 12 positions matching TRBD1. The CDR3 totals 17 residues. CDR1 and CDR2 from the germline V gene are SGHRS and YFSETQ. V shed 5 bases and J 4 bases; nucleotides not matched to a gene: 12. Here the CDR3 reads CASRPGVGQGAVETQYF. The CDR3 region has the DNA TGCGCCAGCAGACCAGGGGTGGGACAGGGGGCTGTAGAGACCCAGTACTTC.

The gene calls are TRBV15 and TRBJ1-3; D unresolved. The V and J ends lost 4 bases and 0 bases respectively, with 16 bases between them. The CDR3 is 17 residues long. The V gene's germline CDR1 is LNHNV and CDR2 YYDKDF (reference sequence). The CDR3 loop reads CATSTQGDLSSGNTIYF. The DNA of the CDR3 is TGTGCCACCAGCACCCAAGGAGACCTGAGCTCTGGAAACACCATATATTTT.